These 16 T cell receptor beta chains originate from one sample sequenced in a study of cytomegalovirus exposure and HLA in healthy donors. Method: immunoSEQ multiplex PCR; TCRdb's copy keeps in-frame clones and lacks some. The repertoire includes 250,000 to 350,000 clones, approximately 85% of them detected once, and approximately 0.95% sits in the top ten. The sequenced material came from PBMCs. The receptors stem from a man aged 25-45 years in good health and CMV-seronegative.

The chain has TRBV4-3 and TRBJ2-2, with 11 nucleotides matching TRBD1. Unmatched junction bases numbered 4, after V lost 4 bases and J lost 6 bases. CDR1 is LGHNA and CDR2 is YSLEER in the germline V gene. CDR3 size: 15 residues. CDR3 protein: CASSPWTGGSGELFF. The CDR3, as DNA: TGCGCCAGCAGCCCTTGGACAGGGGGCTCCGGGGAGCTGTTTTTT.

In its sample, this clone was seen once. This chain uses TRBV10-3 with TRBJ2-1; D is perhaps TRBD2 (5 bases). Germline CDR1 reads ENHRY; CDR2 reads SYGVKD. The V end was cut by 3 bases, the J end by 10 bases, with 13 bases between. The CDR3 spans 13 residues. This CDR3 is CAISEGLAKEQFF. CDR3 in DNA: TGTGCCATCAGTGAAGGGCTAGCCAAAGAGCAGTTCTTC.

The chain uses TRBV5-6 and TRBJ2-5; unclear D gene. The CDR3 has 13 residues. CDR1 SGHDT and CDR2 YYEEEE come from the germline V gene. Trimming removed 0 bases from V and 4 bases from J, with 7 bases in between. DNA of the CDR3: TGTGCCAGCAGCTTGGACAGCCCAGAGACCCAGTACTTC. It yields the protein CASSLDSPETQYF.

The V gene is TRBV6-6, the J gene TRBJ1-1; D is possibly TRBD1 (5 bases). The CDR3 loop spans 14 amino acids. CDR1 is MNHNY and CDR2 is SVGAGI in the germline V gene (reference sequence). V gave up 2 bases and J gave up 7 bases, with 14 bases separating them. The CDR3: CASSYPGGTSEAFF. CDR3 in DNA: TGTGCCAGCAGTTACCCCGGGGGAACCAGTGAAGCTTTCTTT.

The chain has TRBV7-9 and TRBJ2-3; a possible D gene is TRBD2 (7 bases). The CDR3 consists of 15 residues. Germline CDR1 reads SEHNR; CDR2 reads FQNEAQ (reference sequence). The V and J ends lost 4 bases and 2 bases respectively, with 13 bases between them. This CDR3 reads CASSSPAGATDTQYF. The DNA of the CDR3 is TGTGCCAGCAGCTCCCCGGCGGGGGCCACAGATACGCAGTATTTT.

This clone was picked up one time. J is TRBJ2-3 and V is TRBV9; D may be TRBD2 (7 bases). CDR3 length: 14 amino acids. The ends were cut back, 0 bases at V and 6 bases at J, with 11 bases in the middle. CDR1 is SGDLS, CDR2 YYNGEE, per germline. The CDR3 loop reads CASSVDGGLDTQYF. Written as DNA, the CDR3 is TGTGCCAGCAGCGTAGACGGGGGGCTCGATACGCAGTATTTT.

In nucleotides, the CDR3 is TGTGCCAGCAGTTACGTCAGGGATTGGACTGAAGCTTTCTTT. It specifies CASSYVRDWTEAFF. The chain has TRBV6-5 and TRBJ1-1, with TRBD1 as a possible D gene (5 bases). V dropped 2 bases and J dropped 5 bases, with 12 bases sitting between them. The CDR3 totals 14 residues. Germline CDR1 MNHEY, CDR2 SVGAGI.

The chain joins TRBV9 to TRBJ2-1, with TRBD1 matching 8 bases. The CDR3 covers 14 residues. The germline V gene encodes CDR1 SGDLS and CDR2 YYNGEE. With V trimmed by 4 bases and J by 6 bases, 6 bases remained unmatched. CDR3 in amino acids: CASSTNGQGNEQFF. CDR3 DNA sequence: TGTGCCAGCAGCACCAACGGACAGGGCAATGAGCAGTTCTTC. The whole variable domain, remainder taken from reference TRBV9 and TRBJ2-1, is DSGVTQTPKHLITATGQRVTLRCSPRSGDLSVYWYQQSLDQGLQFLIQYYNGEERAKGNILERFSAQQFPDLHSELNLSSLELGDSALYFCASSTNGQGNEQFFGPGTRLTVL.

In this sample, this clone turned up once. The rearrangement joins TRBV7-9 to TRBJ2-7, with D maybe TRBD1 (6 bases). CDR1 is SEHNR, CDR2 FQNEAQ, per germline (reference sequence). This CDR3 has 12 residues. V gave up 2 bases and J gave up 5 bases, with 7 bases separating them. CDR3 loop: CASSLRGNEQYF. As DNA, the CDR3 is TGTGCCAGCAGCTTAAGGGGGAACGAGCAGTACTTC.

The J gene is TRBJ2-7, the V gene TRBV19, with 8 bases aligning to TRBD1. This CDR3 comprises 15 residues. Per germline, CDR1 LNHDA and CDR2 SQIVND (reference sequence). V shed 5 bases, J shed 0 bases, and the junction held 6 bases outside the gene matches. The CDR3 protein is CASSPLTGDSYEQYF. CDR3 nucleotide sequence: TGTGCCAGTAGTCCCTTGACAGGGGACTCCTACGAGCAGTACTTC.

J is TRBJ2-7 and V is TRBV13, with D perhaps TRBD2 (6 bases). Germline V gene data show CDR1 as PRHDT and CDR2 as FYEKMQ (reference sequence). The CDR3 has 11 amino acids. V lost 3 bases and J lost 6, with 6 bases in between. The CDR3 reads CASSLGGEQYF. The CDR3 DNA reads TGTGCCAGCAGCTTGGGGGGCGAGCAGTACTTC. The full variable domain, its missing parts supplied by reference TRBV13 and TRBJ2-7, is AAGVIQSPRHLIKEKRETATLKCYPIPRHDTVYWYQQGPGQDPQFLISFYEKMQSDKGSIPDRFSAQQFSDYHSELNMSSLELGDSALYFCASSLGGEQYFGPGTRLTVT.

The chain employs TRBV5-4 and TRBJ1-2; 9 positions match TRBD1. V was pared by 4 bases and J by 4 bases, with 5 bases of the junction left unmatched. The CDR3 spans 14 residues. Germline V gene sequence: CDR1 SGHNT, CDR2 YYREEE (reference sequence). The CDR3 spells CASSGTGLSYGYTF. CDR3 in DNA: TGTGCCAGCAGCGGGACAGGGTTAAGCTATGGCTACACCTTC.

The rearrangement links TRBV7-2 to TRBJ1-6, with TRBD1 matching 7 bases. Germline V gene data show CDR1 as SGHTA and CDR2 as FQGNSA. This CDR3 has 15 amino acids. Germline trimming cut 5 bases from V and 4 bases from J; bases unmatched to any gene: 5. In DNA, the CDR3 is TGTGCCAGCAGCCCCGGGACAGAATATAATTCACCCCTCCACTTT. Its translation: CASSPGTEYNSPLHF.

CDR3: CASSFGTSGLNYEQYF. CDR3 sequence (DNA): TGTGCCAGCAGCTTTGGTACTAGCGGGCTCAACTACGAGCAGTACTTC. The chain couples TRBV27 to TRBJ2-7, with 9 bases that match TRBD2. CDR3 length: 16 amino acids. J lost 3 bases, V lost 6 bases, and 12 bases had no gene match. Germline values: CDR1 MNHEY, CDR2 SMNVEV (reference sequence).

The rearrangement joins TRBV6-6 to TRBJ2-5, with D perhaps matching TRBD1 (6 bases). Germline CDR1 MNHNY, CDR2 SVGAGI (reference sequence). V lost 6 bases and J 7 bases, leaving 18 bases between the germline ends. There are 14 residues in the CDR3. CDR3 in amino acids: CASSKVGGLRTQYF. As DNA, the CDR3 is TGTGCCAGCAGCAAAGTTGGGGGCTTAAGGACCCAGTACTTC.

The rearrangement links TRBV6-6 to TRBJ2-5; the match to TRBD2 covers 11 bases. Germline loops: CDR1 MNHNY, CDR2 SVGAGI (reference sequence). V shed 0 bases, J shed 7 bases, and the junction held 4 bases outside the gene matches. The CDR3 spans 15 residues. CDR3 amino acids: CASSYSTSGERTQYF. The CDR3 coding sequence is TGTGCCAGCAGTTACTCGACTAGCGGGGAGAGGACCCAGTACTTC.